The 13 T cell receptor beta chains in this list originate from one sample, sequenced in a study of blood T cell repertoires in COVID-19. Generated by immunoSEQ multiplex PCR, the TCRdb table keeps only in-frame clones and is missing some. The sample carries approximately 200,000 clones, approximately 86% recorded once. The specimen was PBMCs or T cells enriched from blood (not recorded which). The receptors here all came from a woman aged 30 to 39 who had recovered from COVID-19.

The V and J genes are TRBV6-5 and TRBJ2-1; maybe TRBD2 (5 bases). Germline V gene data show CDR1 as MNHEY and CDR2 as SVGAGI. Deletions cut 0 bases from V and 5 bases from J, with 8 bases between. The CDR3 totals 14 residues. CDR3 nucleotide sequence: TGTGCCAGCAGTTACTCAGCTAGCAACAATGAGCAGTTCTTC. Protein: CASSYSASNNEQFF.

The chain employs TRBV5-4 and TRBJ2-1, with D possibly TRBD1 on 5 matching bases. V shed 2 bases and J shed 5 bases, with 14 bases lying between them. CDR3 size: 15 residues. Looked up from germline, CDR1 is SGHNT and CDR2 is YYREEE (reference sequence). The CDR3 DNA reads TGTGCCAGCAGCTTCGAAATCAGGGCCGACAATGAGCAGTTCTTC. It is translated as CASSFEIRADNEQFF.

The DNA for the CDR3 is TGTGCCAGCACCACGGGACAGGCCAACAATGAGCAGTTCTTC. This translates into CASTTGQANNEQFF. The genes are TRBV5-6 and TRBJ2-1; 8 bases are a match to TRBD1. The CDR3 loop spans 14 amino acids. Germline CDR1 is SGHDT and CDR2 is YYEEEE. V shed 6 bases and J 5 bases; nucleotides not matched to a gene: 7.

The chain couples TRBV7-2 to TRBJ2-3; D is unclear. Germline V CDR1 and CDR2: SGHTA, FQGNSA. This CDR3 spans 12 amino acids. Trimming took off 2 bases at V and 5 bases at J, with 5 bases between the two ends. The CDR3 is CASSLTGDTQYF. The DNA of the CDR3 is TGTGCCAGCAGCTTAACCGGAGATACGCAGTATTTT.

The rearrangement joins TRBV19 to TRBJ1-2, with unresolved D. CDR1 is LNHDA, CDR2 SQIVND, per germline (reference sequence). Trimming cost V 0 bases and J 4 bases, with 21 bases left between them. This CDR3 region has 18 residues. The CDR3 loop reads CASSIDRYGEETRYGYTF. The DNA of the CDR3 is TGTGCCAGTAGTATAGATCGGTACGGGGAGGAAACCCGCTATGGCTACACCTTC. The entire variable domain, with the rest obtained from reference TRBV19 and TRBJ1-2, is as follows: DGGITQSPKYLFRKEGQNVTLSCEQNLNHDAMYWYRQDPGQGLRLIYYSQIVNDFQKGDIAEGYSVSREKKESFPLTVTSAQKNPTAFYLCASSIDRYGEETRYGYTFGSGTRLTVV.

This clone was seen repeatedly, ten times or more. V usage is TRBV18 and J usage is TRBJ2-7, with TRBD2 matching over 7 bases. This CDR3 comprises 14 residues. The J segment lost 3 bases and the V segment lost 5 bases, leaving 7 bases of the junction unmatched. CDR1 is KGHSH and CDR2 is LQKENI in the germline V gene. The CDR3 DNA sequence: TGTGCCAGCTCAGCCCGTAGCGGGTACTACGAGCAGTACTTC. Its protein is CASSARSGYYEQYF.

This chain connects TRBV3-1 (or the pseudogene TRBV3-2) to TRBJ2-1; 9 positions agree with TRBD2. CDR1 is LGHDT, CDR2 YNNKEL, per germline (reference sequence). CDR3 size: 15 residues. V lost 7 bases to trimming and J lost 6 bases; unmatched junction nucleotides: 10. The CDR3 DNA is TGTGCCAGCACCTGGGGCGGGAGGGCCCCCAATGAGCAGTTCTTC. This translates into CASTWGGRAPNEQFF.

The chain employs TRBV9 and TRBJ2-1; TRBD1 matches at 8 bases. Germline V CDR1 and CDR2: SGDLS, YYNGEE. The J segment lost 8 bases and the V segment lost 0 bases, leaving 7 bases of the junction unmatched. The CDR3 extends over 15 amino acids. The CDR3 is CASSVGGTGRDEQFF. The CDR3 nucleotides are TGTGCCAGCAGCGTAGGTGGGACAGGTCGCGATGAGCAGTTCTTC.

This clone was counted only a few times. The chain is built from TRBV4-2 and TRBJ2-7; D unresolved. The CDR3 has 14 residues. The germline V and J ends were trimmed by 0 bases and 5 bases, with 11 bases remaining between them. From germline, CDR1 is LGHNA and CDR2 YNFKEQ. CDR3 protein: CASSQELAPNEQYF. Written as DNA, the CDR3 is TGTGCCAGCAGCCAAGAGCTGGCCCCCAACGAGCAGTACTTC.

The chain links TRBV7-3 to TRBJ2-7, with 7 bases fitting TRBD1. The CDR3 runs to 15 residues. V lost 0 bases, J lost 1 base, and 3 bases stayed unmatched. The germline CDR1 and CDR2 sequences are SGHTA and FQGTGA. The chain's CDR3 is CASSLTPGQSYEQYF. The CDR3 DNA reads TGTGCCAGCAGCTTAACTCCGGGACAGTCCTACGAGCAGTACTTC. The entire variable domain, with the rest obtained from reference TRBV7-3 and TRBJ2-7, is as follows: GAGVSQTPSNKVTEKGKYVELRCDPISGHTALYWYRQSLGQGPEFLIYFQGTGAADDSGLPNDRFFAVRPEGSVSTLKIQRTERGDSAVYLCASSLTPGQSYEQYFGPGTRLTVT.

This clone was recorded only once. V is TRBV19 and J is TRBJ2-1, with 8 bases that match TRBD2. The germline gives CDR1 LNHDA, CDR2 SQIVND (reference sequence). Trimming took 5 bases from V and 5 from J; bases not matched to a gene: 8. The CDR3 extends over 15 amino acids. As DNA, the CDR3 is TGTGCCAGTAGTGCGGTTAGAGCGGGAGACAATGAGCAGTTCTTC. Amino acid sequence: CASSAVRAGDNEQFF.

The CDR3 bases are TGCAGCGGGGGGACTAGGGTCGAGGAGACCCAGTACTTC. This encodes CSGGTRVEETQYF. The chain uses TRBV29-1 and TRBJ2-5, with 8 bases identical to TRBD2. There are 13 residues in the CDR3. Germline CDR1 SQVTM, CDR2 ANQGSEA. Unmatched junction bases numbered 9, after V lost 7 bases and J lost 5 bases.

The rearrangement links TRBV30 to TRBJ1-1; no clear D. V was clipped by 5 bases and J by 1 base, with 11 bases between them. This CDR3 comprises 13 residues. The germline CDR1 and CDR2 sequences are GTSNPN and SVGIG (reference sequence). The CDR3 region is CAWAKTGNTEAFF. For the CDR3, the DNA is TGTGCCTGGGCTAAGACGGGGAACACTGAAGCTTTCTTT. The entire variable domain, with the rest obtained from reference TRBV30 and TRBJ1-1, is as follows: SQTIHQWPATLVQPVGSPLSLECTVEGTSNPNLYWYRQAAGRGLQLLFYSVGIGQISSEVPQNLSASRPQDRQFILSSKKLLLSDSGFYLCAWAKTGNTEAFFGQGTRLTVV.